This passage covers 22 T cell receptor beta chains from one sample sequenced in a study of blood T cell repertoires in COVID-19. Here immunoSEQ multiplex PCR was the method, and the copy in TCRdb shows in-frame clones only, minus some. The sample has around 370,000 clones; about 89% are singletons. Source material: peripheral blood. These receptors were obtained from a woman in her fifties or sixties with COVID-19, enrolled during active disease.

V gene TRBV18 combines with J gene TRBJ1-2, with no clear D. Trimming took 1 base from V and 0 from J, leaving 15 bases between them. The CDR3 spans 17 residues. Germline V CDR1 and CDR2: KGHSH, LQKENI. The CDR3 loop is CASSPLDFGSSNYGYTF. DNA for the CDR3: TGTGCCAGCTCACCACTCGACTTTGGCAGCTCTAACTATGGCTACACCTTC.

V and J are TRBV11-3 and TRBJ2-7, with 7 nucleotides matching TRBD2. Germline V gene lookup returns CDR1 SGHNT and CDR2 YENEEA. V trimming: 4 bases; J trimming: 7 bases; junction bases outside the gene matches: 7. This CDR3 contains 13 residues. CDR3 protein: CASSSGGSGEQYF. As DNA, the CDR3 is TGTGCCAGCAGCTCGGGGGGTTCGGGGGAGCAGTACTTC.

The chain combines TRBV29-1 with TRBJ1-2; D gene unclear. The CDR3 sequence is 12 residues long. Trimming shortened V by 3 bases and J by 8 bases, and 13 bases separated the two germline ends. Germline V gene lookup returns CDR1 SQVTM and CDR2 ANQGSEA. The CDR3 coding sequence is TGCAGCGTTGAGGGCACACCCTCGGGCTACACCTTC. This codes for CSVEGTPSGYTF. The full variable domain, completed using reference TRBV29-1 and TRBJ1-2, is SAVISQKPSRDICQRGTSLTIQCQVDSQVTMMFWYRQQPGQSLTLIATANQGSEATYESGFVIDKFPISRPNLTFSTLTVSNMSPEDSSIYLCSVEGTPSGYTFGSGTRLTVV.

The V and J genes are TRBV5-4 and TRBJ1-1; 8 bases map to TRBD1. The CDR3 covers 15 residues. J lost 10 bases, V lost 1 base, and 12 bases had no gene match. Germline lookup yields CDR1 SGHNT and CDR2 YYREEE (reference sequence). This CDR3 is CASSLWGTGSLGAFF. Here the CDR3 DNA reads TGTGCCAGCAGCTTGTGGGGGACAGGCTCCCTCGGAGCTTTCTTT.

CDR3 coding DNA: TGTGCCAGCAGTGAGAGATTCCAAGAGACCCAGTACTTC. Residues: CASSERFQETQYF. The V call is TRBV12-3 or TRBV12-4, the J call TRBJ2-5; D unclear. V lost 5 bases to trimming and J lost 1 base, with 8 bases between them. The CDR3 is 13 amino acids.

This chain joins TRBV27 and TRBJ2-7, with D perhaps matching TRBD1 (5 bases). Germline CDR1 reads MNHEY; CDR2 reads SMNVEV (reference sequence). The CDR3 is 14 amino acids. V shed 5 bases and J shed 6 bases, with 17 bases lying between them. CDR3 sequence reads: CASSTRARAGEQYF. The CDR3, as DNA: TGTGCCAGCAGTACAAGAGCCAGGGCTGGCGAGCAGTACTTC.

V gene TRBV3-1 (or the pseudogene TRBV3-2) combines with J gene TRBJ2-1, with 8 bases lining up with TRBD2. Germline V gives CDR1 LGHDT, CDR2 YNNKEL (reference sequence). The V gene end was trimmed by 2 bases and the J gene end by 7 bases; junction bases not matched to a gene: 4. This CDR3 is 14 amino acids long. Here the CDR3 reads CASSQPAGANEQFF. CDR3 DNA: TGTGCCAGCAGCCAACCAGCGGGAGCTAATGAGCAGTTCTTC.

The sample holds one count of this clone. The V and J genes are TRBV5-4 and TRBJ2-7, with 10 bases fitting TRBD2. The CDR3 is 15 residues long. Germline loops: CDR1 SGHNT, CDR2 YYREEE (reference sequence). Unmatched junction bases numbered 5, after V lost 5 bases and J lost 0 bases. In DNA, the CDR3 is TGTGCCAGCAGAACCGGGACTAGCGCCTCCTACGAGCAGTACTTC. This encodes CASRTGTSASYEQYF.

The V gene is TRBV11-3, the J gene TRBJ2-1, with TRBD2 identical over 9 bases. The J segment lost 8 bases and the V segment lost 7 bases, leaving 9 bases of the junction unmatched. Looked up from germline, CDR1 is SGHNT and CDR2 is YENEEA. CDR3 length equals 14 residues. The CDR3 sequence: CASNPGLASDEQFF. As DNA, the CDR3 is TGTGCCAGCAACCCGGGACTAGCCTCCGATGAGCAGTTCTTC. Full variable domain (missing parts from reference TRBV11-3 and TRBJ2-1): EAGVVQSPRYKIIEKKQPVAFWCNPISGHNTLYWYLQNLGQGPELLIRYENEEAVDDSQLPKDRFSAERLKGVDSTLKIQPAELGDSAVYLCASNPGLASDEQFFGPGTRLTVL.

This chain connects TRBV15 to TRBJ2-5; 12 bases fit TRBD1. Per germline, CDR1 LNHNV and CDR2 YYDKDF (reference sequence). V lost 5 bases, J lost 4 bases, and 17 bases stayed unmatched. The CDR3 spans 19 residues. CDR3 DNA sequence: TGTGCCACCAGCGAGTTCCCCGGGACAGGGGGCTGGGGAGGAGAGACCCAGTACTTC. This sequence encodes CATSEFPGTGGWGGETQYF.

The gene calls are TRBV21-1 and TRBJ1-1; no check of the table's D call, TRBD1, against the DNA was made. TRBV21-1 is a pseudogene locus. The CDR3 consists of 16 residues. CDR3 sequence (DNA): TGTGCCAGCATTCACTCCCGCGGACAGCCGAACACTGAAGCTTTCTTT. This translates into CASIHSRGQPNTEAFF.

The chain recombines TRBV29-1 with TRBJ2-1; TRBD1 matches 12 bases. CDR1 and CDR2 (germline): SQVTM, ANQGSEA. Losses at the gene ends were 6 bases for V and 3 bases for J; bases not matched to a gene: 18. This CDR3 region has 19 residues. The CDR3 loop reads CSVTRGDRGLRNYYNEQFF. The CDR3 bases are TGCAGCGTAACAAGGGGGGACAGGGGGCTCCGAAATTACTACAATGAGCAGTTCTTC.

This sequence joins TRBV7-2 and TRBJ2-7; 8 nucleotides line up with TRBD2. V shed 1 base, J shed 1 base, and the junction held 3 bases outside the gene matches. The germline V gene encodes CDR1 SGHTA and CDR2 FQGNSA. The CDR3 spans 15 residues. In DNA form, the CDR3 reads TGTGCCAGCAGCTTAGGGGCGGGAGGTTCCTACGAGCAGTACTTC. This codes for CASSLGAGGSYEQYF.

This clone was seen only once. The gene calls are TRBV5-8 and TRBJ1-2, with D perhaps matching TRBD1 (5 bases). The CDR3 runs to 15 residues. Germline CDR1 and CDR2: SGHTS and YDEGEE. The V gene lost 3 bases and the J gene lost 7 bases, with 19 bases spanning the gap. DNA of the CDR3: TGTGCCAGCAGCTGGTTTTTGGGGGGGATCGCTGGCTACACCTTC. Encoded protein: CASSWFLGGIAGYTF.

The rearrangement links TRBV7-9 to TRBJ2-3; 7 nucleotides line up with TRBD1. The V gene's germline CDR1 is SEHNR and CDR2 FQNEAQ (reference sequence). CDR3 length: 15 amino acids. V shed 6 bases, J shed 7 bases, and the junction held 13 bases outside the gene matches. The CDR3 sequence is CASSRDSGRTNTQYF. The DNA of the CDR3 is TGTGCCAGCAGTCGGGACAGCGGACGCACGAATACGCAGTATTTT.

This chain connects TRBV4-2 to TRBJ2-2; 14 bases line up with TRBD2. Unmatched junction bases numbered 10, after V lost 0 bases and J lost 4 bases. Germline assignment: CDR1 LGHNA and CDR2 YNFKEQ. This CDR3 is built from 20 residues. CDR3 in DNA: TGTGCCAGCAGCCAAGATCCGCCCGGACTAGCGGGAGGATCCACCGGGGAGCTGTTTTTT. Its protein is CASSQDPPGLAGGSTGELFF.

The rearrangement joins TRBV29-1 to TRBJ1-4, with unresolved D. Per the germline V gene, CDR1 is SQVTM and CDR2 is ANQGSEA. CDR3 length equals 12 residues. Trimming took 6 bases from V and 5 from J, leaving 10 bases between them. The CDR3 region is CSVGRGNEKLFF. CDR3 in DNA: TGCAGCGTGGGGAGAGGGAATGAAAAACTGTTTTTT. Full variable domain (outside the CDR3, taken from reference TRBV29-1 and TRBJ1-4): SAVISQKPSRDICQRGTSLTIQCQVDSQVTMMFWYRQQPGQSLTLIATANQGSEATYESGFVIDKFPISRPNLTFSTLTVSNMSPEDSSIYLCSVGRGNEKLFFGSGTQLSVL.

This clone occurred a few times. V gene TRBV5-1 combines with J gene TRBJ2-2; 10 bases match TRBD2. Looked up from germline, CDR1 is SGHRS and CDR2 is YFSETQ. The CDR3 is 16 residues long. V lost 4 bases and J lost 5; bases outside the gene matches: 8. The CDR3 sequence is CASSQSGRAPTGELFF. The CDR3 coding sequence is TGCGCCAGCAGCCAGAGCGGGAGGGCCCCAACCGGGGAGCTGTTTTTT.

The V gene is TRBV5-1, the J gene TRBJ2-3; possible D gene TRBD2, 6 bases. CDR3 length: 15 amino acids. The germline gives CDR1 SGHRS, CDR2 YFSETQ. Trimming cost V 4 bases and J 0 bases, with 12 bases left between them. This CDR3 is CASSGGRSSTDTQYF. The CDR3 nucleotides are TGCGCCAGCAGCGGGGGGAGATCTAGCACAGATACGCAGTATTTT.

This sequence joins TRBV5-6 and TRBJ2-3, with 7 positions matching TRBD2. The V gene's germline CDR1 is SGHDT and CDR2 YYEEEE. The length of the CDR3 is 14 residues. V lost 2 bases, J lost 2 bases, and 2 bases stayed unmatched. The CDR3 DNA reads TGTGCCAGCAGCTTAGCGGGGTACACAGATACGCAGTATTTT. It codes for CASSLAGYTDTQYF.

The chain employs TRBV7-9 and TRBJ1-1, with D unresolved. Trimming shortened V by 3 bases and J by 0 bases, and 8 bases separated the two germline ends. This CDR3 has 14 residues. Per the germline V gene, CDR1 is SEHNR and CDR2 is FQNEAQ (reference sequence). In DNA form, the CDR3 reads TGTGCCAGCAGCTTGGTTCAGATGAACACTGAAGCTTTCTTT. This gives the protein CASSLVQMNTEAFF.

The J gene is TRBJ1-2, the V gene TRBV19, with 9 nucleotides matching TRBD1. Germline trimming cut 7 bases from V and 7 bases from J; bases unmatched to any gene: 4. CDR1 is LNHDA and CDR2 is SQIVND in the germline V gene (reference sequence). This CDR3 contains 12 residues. This CDR3 reads CASNADRGGYTF. For the CDR3, the DNA is TGTGCCAGTAATGCGGACAGGGGTGGCTACACCTTC. Together with reference TRBV19 and TRBJ1-2, the CDR3 gives the full variable domain: DGGITQSPKYLFRKEGQNVTLSCEQNLNHDAMYWYRQDPGQGLRLIYYSQIVNDFQKGDIAEGYSVSREKKESFPLTVTSAQKNPTAFYLCASNADRGGYTFGSGTRLTVV.